Listed below are T cell receptor beta chains from one sample, sequenced in a study of shared clonotypes between healthy human individuals. Data came from immunoSEQ multiplex PCR; TCRdb stores just in-frame clones and leaves some out. The sample records about 2.1 million clones, 93% being singletons. Material: naive CD8+ T cells from PBMCs. The receptors were gathered from a young man in good health. Some clones in this sample may be carry-over from other donors' samples. Both conserved end residues are part of each CDR3. A D gene is named only where the DNA matches it firmly. Not all rows give a size; the values are once, few, many and, for expanded clones, a class.

NA	TRBJ2-7	TRBV2	once	TGTGCCACCCAGATTGGGGCCCCAGAGCAGTACTTC	CATQIGAPEQYF
TRBD1	TRBJ2-7	TRBV30	once	TGTGCCTGGAGTGCCCGGACAGGGTGGGCCTACGAGCAGTACTTC	CAWSARTGWAYEQYF
TRBD1	TRBJ1-2	TRBV19	NA	TGTGCCAGTAGCTCCGGACAGGGAGGATATGGCTACACCTTC	CASSSGQGGYGYTF
TRBD1	TRBJ1-3	TRBV29-1	NA	TGCAGCGCCTTCGAGGGGGGAGGTGGACAGGCCTCTGGAAACACCATATATTTT	CSAFEGGGGQASGNTIYF
TRBD1	TRBJ1-1	TRBV27	NA	TGTGCCAGCCGGGGGGGCAGGGGGCTCACTGAAGCTTTCTTT	CASRGGRGLTEAFF
NA	TRBJ2-7	TRBV7-9	NA	TGTGCCAGCAGCTCCTGGGGGGACTCCAGCGATAACTACGAGCAGTACTTC	CASSSWGDSSDNYEQYF
NA	TRBJ1-3	TRBV7-9	NA	TGTGCCAGCAGCTTAGGCGGCTCTGGAAACACCATATATTTT	CASSLGGSGNTIYF
NA	TRBJ1-4	TRBV29-1	NA	TGCAGCGCCGGGCTCGGGTATGAAAAACTGTTTTTT	CSAGLGYEKLFF
NA	TRBJ2-3	TRBV7-8	NA	TGTGCCAGCAGCTTCTTAAAGCGGATCACAGATACGCAGTATTTT	CASSFLKRITDTQYF
NA	TRBJ2-1	TRBV27	NA	TGTGCCAGCGGCTGGAAAGAGCCTGAGCAGTTCTTC	CASGWKEPEQFF
NA	TRBJ1-5	TRBV29-1	NA	TGCAGCGTTGGGGTAGGTGGCCAGCCCCAGCATTTT	CSVGVGGQPQHF
NA	TRBJ1-2	TRBV14	once	TGTGCCAGCAGCCAATCTTGGGCAGGGGATGGCTACACCTTC	CASSQSWAGDGYTF
NA	TRBJ2-4	TRBV7-9	NA	TGTGCCAGCAGCTTAGCAGGTGAACTAGCCAAAAACATTCAGTACTTC	CASSLAGELAKNIQYF
NA	TRBJ2-3	TRBV28	NA	TGTGCCAGCAGTTTAGTGGCAGCTAGCACAGATACGCAGTATTTT	CASSLVAASTDTQYF
TRBD1	TRBJ1-5	TRBV27	NA	TGTGCCAGCAGTTACTCGGGACAGGGGAACGATAGCAATCAGCCCCAGCATTTT	CASSYSGQGNDSNQPQHF
NA	TRBJ2-5	TRBV19	NA	TGTGCCAGTAGTATAGATCTGGCAATAGCGAGCCAAGAGACCCAGTACTTC	CASSIDLAIASQETQYF
TRBD1	TRBJ1-4	TRBV7-9	NA	TGTGCCAGCAGCCCTCCCGACAGGGTTGTTAATGAAAAACTGTTTTTT	CASSPPDRVVNEKLFF
NA	TRBJ2-1	TRBV28	once	TGTGCCAGCAGTTTACGGGTGAGCTCCTACAATGAGCAGTTCTTC	CASSLRVSSYNEQFF
NA	TRBJ2-7	TRBV7-8	NA	TGTGCCAGCAGCTCCGCCTCAAAGACCTATCCCTACGAGCAGTACTTC	CASSSASKTYPYEQYF
TRBD1	TRBJ1-2	TRBV9	NA	TGTGCCAGCAGCGACGGACAGGGGGGTAACTATGGCTACACCTTC	CASSDGQGGNYGYTF